This record looks at one TCR beta chain sequence and its context. After removal of 4 bases from V and 8 bases from J, the junction contained 6 bases not matched to a gene. CDR1 is MNHEY and CDR2 is SMNVEV in the germline V gene (reference sequence). CDR3 length equals 13 residues. The sample originates from a study of CD8 T cells in Susac syndrome. It was with random hexamers that 0.5 to 1 ug RNA was reverse transcribed. A single record per CDR3 protein comes from TCRdb applying MiXCR to the immunoSEQ multiplex PCR reads. Of 140,000 to 150,000 distinct CDR3 sequences in the sample, approximately 94% were seen once.

The origin of this receptor is a human donor with Susac syndrome. The chain has TRBV27 and TRBJ1-2; 8 nucleotides agree with TRBD1. The sequenced sample was CD4+ T cells from PBMCs. The CDR3 loop reads CASSSDRVGGYTF. In DNA, the CDR3 is TGTGCCAGCAGTTCGGACAGGGTGGGAGGCTACACCTTC.